This T cell receptor beta chain was retrieved from a study of post-analysis software for immune sequencing data. Study background: Clinical courses comprised relapsing-remitting, secondary progressive and progressive-relapsing multiple sclerosis. Findings and caveats of the study: Five TRBV segments were significantly more frequent in patients than in controls. TRBV5-6, TRBV5-1 and TRBV20-1 were among these segments. Strong co-clustering by F measure linked samples that shared a preparation batch.

This CDR3 has 16 residues. Per germline, CDR1 DFQATT and CDR2 SNEGSKA (reference sequence). Of note for this clonotype: Its target is not known. Mismatch with germline at one junction end may stem from a read error.

Libraries were made from TCR beta cDNA, and they carried unique molecular identifiers. TCRdb passed the PCR reads through MiXCR, listing each CDR3 protein once. The sample consists of about 800,000 distinct CDR3 sequences, about 27% of them appearing once. The genes are TRBV20-1 and TRBJ2-3, with D possibly TRBD2 on 6 matching bases. The TCR was taken from a girl aged 10 to 17 with multiple sclerosis. Source material: blood. CDR3: CSTRDIVAAGTDTQYF. In DNA, the CDR3 is TGCAGTACTAGAGATATAGTAGCGGCAGGCACAGATACGCAGTATTTT.